This note documents a single TCR beta chain sequence. The sample is drawn from a study of response to subunit inactivated influenza vaccine. Each CDR3 protein is one row after TCRdb ran MiXCR on the RT-PCR reads. This sample has approximately 500,000 distinct CDR3 sequences, with under 25% found just once. Germline trimming cut 7 bases from V and 4 bases from J; bases unmatched to any gene: 9. The CDR3 length is 15 residues. Looked up from germline, CDR1 is MDHEN and CDR2 is SYDVKM. These data were also filed under a second study, of T cells expressing NK-cell markers. That work contributes: Synthesis of TCR beta cDNA relied on 5'RACE template switching carrying UMIs. Source material for TCR beta repertoires consisted of sorted CD3+CD56+NKG2C+, CD3+CD56+NKG2C- and CD3+CD56-NKG2C+ T cells. For several experiments, T cell sorting was restricted to the alpha-beta TCR population by means of an anti-gamma-delta TCR antibody.

This material consisted of CD4+ T cells sorted from PBMCs, taken about 12 days after vaccination. The source of this sequence is a man aged 45-65 years who received an inactivated influenza vaccine. The chain uses TRBV28 and TRBJ2-1, with TRBD2 identical over 8 bases. The CDR3 protein is CASTPAGEMYNEQFF. The CDR3 DNA reads as TGTGCCAGCACGCCAGCGGGAGAAATGTACAATGAGCAGTTCTTC.